What follows are 11 T cell receptor beta chains derived from one specimen sequenced in a study of blood T cells in healthy people across ages. A sample-barcoded 5' primer and a J-beta primer mix were used in a second PCR of roughly 6 to 11 cycles. TCRdb reprocessed the 5' RACE reads via MiXCR and lists one record per CDR3 protein. Counted here are 700,000 or so distinct CDR3 sequences, over 40% occurring once; the ten biggest clones make up 25% to 30%. The material sequenced was blood. The receptors were gathered from a man older than 75 in good health.

This chain uses TRBV20-1 with TRBJ2-3; D not certain. This CDR3 is 13 amino acids long. Trimming removed 1 base at V and 1 base at J, with 6 bases between. CDR1 is DFQATT and CDR2 is SNEGSKA in the germline V gene (reference sequence). The CDR3 here is CSARVVGTDTQYF. DNA for the CDR3: TGCAGTGCTAGAGTAGTAGGCACAGATACGCAGTATTTT.

The V call is TRBV3-1, the J call TRBJ1-1, with TRBD1 identical over 7 bases. Germline V gene lookup returns CDR1 LGHDT and CDR2 YNNKEL (reference sequence). V gave up 5 bases and J gave up 0 bases; unmatched junction bases: 6. The CDR3 has 15 amino acids. The CDR3 DNA reads TGTGCCAGCAGCTACCGGGACAGATTGAACACTGAAGCTTTCTTT. This codes for CASSYRDRLNTEAFF.

In its sample, this clonotype was seen many times. This rearrangement joins TRBV6-5 to TRBJ2-1; D gene uncertain. Trimming pared 0 bases from V and 0 bases from J, leaving 9 bases between. CDR1 and CDR2 from the germline V gene are MNHEY and SVGAGI. CDR3 length equals 16 residues. The CDR3: CASSYSPHSSYNEQFF. In nucleotides, the CDR3 is TGTGCCAGCAGTTACTCACCCCATAGCTCCTACAATGAGCAGTTCTTC.

This clonotype was counted ten times or more. This chain uses TRBV12-5 with TRBJ2-6; possibly TRBD2 for D (6 bases). V was trimmed by 7 bases and J by 3 bases, leaving 10 bases between them. Germline CDR1 reads LGHNT; CDR2 reads FRNRAP. The CDR3 has 14 residues. In nucleotides, the CDR3 is TGTGCTAGTGCTTCGGGAGTTGGGGCCAACGTCCTGACTTTC. This translates into CASASGVGANVLTF.

This chain uses TRBV6-1 with TRBJ1-4, with D possibly being TRBD1 (6 bases). CDR3 length equals 15 residues. The ends were cut back, 5 bases at V and 8 bases at J, with 18 bases in the middle. The germline V gene encodes CDR1 MNHNS and CDR2 SASEGT. The CDR3 spells CASSPPGQAREKLFF. CDR3 nucleotide sequence: TGTGCCAGCAGTCCACCGGGACAAGCAAGGGAAAAACTGTTTTTT.

The V and J genes are TRBV29-1 and TRBJ1-5; tentatively, D is TRBD1 (6 bases). Trimming removed 6 bases from V and 9 bases from J, with 18 bases in between. CDR3 length: 13 residues. Germline V gene data show CDR1 as SQVTM and CDR2 as ANQGSEA. The DNA of the CDR3 is TGCAGCGTCGGGACAAGTGAAGTTTGGCCCCAGCATTTT. Protein: CSVGTSEVWPQHF. The full variable domain, with the rest looked up from reference TRBV29-1 and TRBJ1-5, is SAVISQKPSRDICQRGTSLTIQCQVDSQVTMMFWYRQQPGQSLTLIATANQGSEATYESGFVIDKFPISRPNLTFSTLTVSNMSPEDSSIYLCSVGTSEVWPQHFGDGTRLSIL.

This clonotype is labeled medium-sized. This rearrangement joins TRBV20-1 to TRBJ2-7; 8 bases match TRBD1. After removal of 6 bases from V and 3 bases from J, the junction contained 4 bases not matched to a gene. Germline lookup yields CDR1 DFQATT and CDR2 SNEGSKA (reference sequence). The CDR3 covers 12 residues. The CDR3 nucleotides read TGCAGTGCCCGGGGACAGGTCTACGAGCAGTACTTC. Protein product: CSARGQVYEQYF.

The chain employs TRBV7-2 and TRBJ1-2, with a possible D match to TRBD1 (5 bases). The length of the CDR3 is 13 residues. Germline lookup yields CDR1 SGHTA and CDR2 FQGNSA. V lost 5 bases, J lost 13 bases, and 20 bases lay in between. The CDR3 DNA follows: TGTGCCAGCAGCACCATGGGAGGGGACCAGGGCACCTTC. The encoded protein is CASSTMGGDQGTF.

In the case of this clonotype: The junction departs from the called germline gene at one end, perhaps through a read error. V gene TRBV7-9 combines with J gene TRBJ1-2; possible D gene TRBD1, 6 bases. Germline loops: CDR1 SEHNR, CDR2 FQNEAQ (reference sequence). The CDR3 spans 16 residues. The CDR3 spells CASSQGQNGPLYGCTF. The DNA of the CDR3 is TGTGCCAGCAGCCAAGGACAGAATGGACCGTTATATGGCTGCACCTTC. Filled out from reference TRBV7-9 and TRBJ1-2, the complete variable domain reads DTGVSQNPRHKITKRGQNVTFRCDPISEHNRLYWYRQTLGQGPEFLTYFQNEAQLEKSRLLSDRFSAERPKGSFSTLEIQRTEQGDSAMYLCASSQGQNGPLYGCTFGSGTRLTVV.

Only a few counts were recorded for this clonotype. The chain recombines TRBV6-2 or TRBV6-3 with TRBJ2-7, with D unresolved. The CDR3 spans 13 residues. CDR1 and CDR2 from the germline V gene are MNHEY and SVGEGT. Trimming removed 6 bases from V and 3 bases from J, with 12 bases in between. This chain's CDR3 is CASRSYNSYEQYF. The CDR3 bases are TGTGCCAGCAGATCTTACAACAGCTACGAGCAGTACTTC.

This clonotype was observed at least ten times. The rearrangement uses TRBV20-1 and TRBJ2-3, with TRBD2 matching 10 bases. Germline values: CDR1 DFQATT, CDR2 SNEGSKA (reference sequence). The V and J ends lost 6 bases and 6 bases, in that order; junction bases with no gene match: 9. The CDR3 is 14 residues long. In DNA form, the CDR3 reads TGCAGTGCCCAGAGCGGGAGGGCCCCGGATACGCAGTATTTT. Amino acid sequence: CSAQSGRAPDTQYF.